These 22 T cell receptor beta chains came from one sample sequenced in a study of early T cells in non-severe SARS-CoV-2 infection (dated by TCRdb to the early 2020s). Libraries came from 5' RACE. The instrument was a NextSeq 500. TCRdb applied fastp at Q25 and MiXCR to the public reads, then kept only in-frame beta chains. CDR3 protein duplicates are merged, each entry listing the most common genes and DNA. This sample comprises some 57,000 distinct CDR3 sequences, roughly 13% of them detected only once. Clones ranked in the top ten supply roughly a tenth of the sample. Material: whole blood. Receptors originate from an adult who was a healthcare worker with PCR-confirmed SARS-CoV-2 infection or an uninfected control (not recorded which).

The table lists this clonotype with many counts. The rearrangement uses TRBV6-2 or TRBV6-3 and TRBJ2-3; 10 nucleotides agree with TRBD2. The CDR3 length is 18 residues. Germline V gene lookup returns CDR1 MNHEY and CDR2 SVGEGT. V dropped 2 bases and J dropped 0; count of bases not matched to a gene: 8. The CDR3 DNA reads TGTGCCAGCAGTTACGTCCTAGCGGGAGCTACAAGCACAGATACGCAGTATTTT. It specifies CASSYVLAGATSTDTQYF.

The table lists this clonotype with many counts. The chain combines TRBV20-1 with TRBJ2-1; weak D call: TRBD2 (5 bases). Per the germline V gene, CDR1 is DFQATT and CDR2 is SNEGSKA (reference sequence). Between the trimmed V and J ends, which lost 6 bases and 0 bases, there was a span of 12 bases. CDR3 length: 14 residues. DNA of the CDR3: TGCAGTGCCCAAACCGGGGTCTCCTACAATGAGCAGTTCTTC. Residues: CSAQTGVSYNEQFF.

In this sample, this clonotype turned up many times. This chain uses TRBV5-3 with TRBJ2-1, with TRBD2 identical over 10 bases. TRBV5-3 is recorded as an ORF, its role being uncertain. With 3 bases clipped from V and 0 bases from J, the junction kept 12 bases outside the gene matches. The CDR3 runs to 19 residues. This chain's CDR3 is CARSWSSGGPQSSYNEQFF. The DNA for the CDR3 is TGTGCCAGAAGCTGGAGTAGCGGGGGGCCCCAAAGCTCCTACAATGAGCAGTTCTTC.

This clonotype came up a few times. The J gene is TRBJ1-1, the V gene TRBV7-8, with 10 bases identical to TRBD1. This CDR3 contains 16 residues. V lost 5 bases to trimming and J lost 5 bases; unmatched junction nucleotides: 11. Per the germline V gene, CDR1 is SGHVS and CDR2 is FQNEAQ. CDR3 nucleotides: TGTGCCAGCAGCCCACGTCCGGGACAGGGGAGGACTGAAGCTTTCTTT. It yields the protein CASSPRPGQGRTEAFF.

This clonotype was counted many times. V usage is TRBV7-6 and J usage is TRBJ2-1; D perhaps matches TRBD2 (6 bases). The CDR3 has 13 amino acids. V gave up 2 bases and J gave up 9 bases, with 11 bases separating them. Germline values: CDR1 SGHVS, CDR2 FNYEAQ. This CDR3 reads CASSLRMGGEQFF. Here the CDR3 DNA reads TGTGCCAGCAGCTTAAGGATGGGGGGTGAGCAGTTCTTC. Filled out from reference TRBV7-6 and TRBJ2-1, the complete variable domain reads GAGVSQSPRYKVTKRGQDVALRCDPISGHVSLYWYRQALGQGPEFLTYFNYEAQQDKSGLPNDRFSAERPEGSISTLTIQRTEQRDSAMYRCASSLRMGGEQFFGPGTRLTVL.

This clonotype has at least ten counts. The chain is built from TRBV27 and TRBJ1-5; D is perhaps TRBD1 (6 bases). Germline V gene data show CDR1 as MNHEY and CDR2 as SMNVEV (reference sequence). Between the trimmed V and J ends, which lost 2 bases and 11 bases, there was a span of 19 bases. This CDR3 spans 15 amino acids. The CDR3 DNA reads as TGTGCCAGCAGTTTAAGTGGGTCAGGGGAATTGGCCCAGCATTTT. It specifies CASSLSGSGELAQHF.

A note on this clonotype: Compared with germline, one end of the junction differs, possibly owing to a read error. The CDR3 bases are TGTGCCAGCACTTTAGGACGGCAGAGCTCCTATAATTCACCCCTCCACTTT. It encodes CASTLGRQSSYNSPLHF. The rearrangement links TRBV12-3 or TRBV12-4 to TRBJ1-6; D gene uncertain. This CDR3 comprises 17 residues.

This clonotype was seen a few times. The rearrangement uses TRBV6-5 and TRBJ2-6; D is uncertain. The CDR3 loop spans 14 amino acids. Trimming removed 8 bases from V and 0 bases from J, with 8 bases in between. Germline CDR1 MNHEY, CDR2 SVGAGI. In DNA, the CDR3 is TGTGCCAGCCGTACGGTCTCTGGGGCCAACGTCCTGACTTTC. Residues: CASRTVSGANVLTF.

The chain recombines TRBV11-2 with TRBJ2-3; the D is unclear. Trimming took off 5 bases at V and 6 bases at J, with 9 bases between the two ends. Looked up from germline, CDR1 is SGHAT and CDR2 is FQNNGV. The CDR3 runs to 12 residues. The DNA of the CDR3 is TGTGCCAGCAGCCCGGGCTTGGATACGCAGTATTTT. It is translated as CASSPGLDTQYF.

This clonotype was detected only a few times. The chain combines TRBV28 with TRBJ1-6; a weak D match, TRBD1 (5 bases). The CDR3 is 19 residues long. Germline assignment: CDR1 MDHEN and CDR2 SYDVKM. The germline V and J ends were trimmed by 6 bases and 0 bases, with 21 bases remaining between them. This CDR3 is CASSGPRGRAYSYNSPLHF. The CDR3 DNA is TGTGCCAGCAGCGGGCCCAGAGGCAGGGCCTACTCCTATAATTCACCCCTCCACTTT.

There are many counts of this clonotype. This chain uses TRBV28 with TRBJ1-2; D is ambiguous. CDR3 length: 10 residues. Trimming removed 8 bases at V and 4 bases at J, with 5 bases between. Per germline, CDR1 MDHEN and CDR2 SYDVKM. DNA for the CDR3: TGTGCCAGCCACTTCTATGGCTACACCTTC. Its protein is CASHFYGYTF.

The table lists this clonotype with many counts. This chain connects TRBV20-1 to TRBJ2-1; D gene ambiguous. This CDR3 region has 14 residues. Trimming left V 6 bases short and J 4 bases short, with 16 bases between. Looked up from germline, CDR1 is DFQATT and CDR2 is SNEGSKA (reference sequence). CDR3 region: CSALSAVVYNEQFF. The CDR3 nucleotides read TGCAGTGCCCTCTCCGCGGTTGTGTACAATGAGCAGTTCTTC.

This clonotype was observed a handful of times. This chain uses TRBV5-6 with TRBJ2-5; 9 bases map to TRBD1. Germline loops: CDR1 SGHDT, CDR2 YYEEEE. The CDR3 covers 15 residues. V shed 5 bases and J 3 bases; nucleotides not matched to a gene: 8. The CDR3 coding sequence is TGTGCCAGCAGTTCAGACAGGGGGTCCAAAGAGACCCAGTACTTC. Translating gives CASSSDRGSKETQYF.

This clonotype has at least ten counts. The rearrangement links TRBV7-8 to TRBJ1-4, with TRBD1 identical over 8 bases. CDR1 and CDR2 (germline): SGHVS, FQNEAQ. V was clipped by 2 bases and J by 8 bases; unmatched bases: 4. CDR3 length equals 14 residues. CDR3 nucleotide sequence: TGTGCCAGCAGCTTAAGGGACAGGCTCGAAAAACTGTTTTTT. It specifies CASSLRDRLEKLFF.

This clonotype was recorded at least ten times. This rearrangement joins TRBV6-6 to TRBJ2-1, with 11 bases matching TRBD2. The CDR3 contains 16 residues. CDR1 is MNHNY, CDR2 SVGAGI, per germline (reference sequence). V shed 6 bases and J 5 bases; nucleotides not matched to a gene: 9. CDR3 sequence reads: CASSQRGTSGNNEQFF. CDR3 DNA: TGTGCCAGCAGCCAGAGAGGGACTAGCGGAAACAATGAGCAGTTCTTC.

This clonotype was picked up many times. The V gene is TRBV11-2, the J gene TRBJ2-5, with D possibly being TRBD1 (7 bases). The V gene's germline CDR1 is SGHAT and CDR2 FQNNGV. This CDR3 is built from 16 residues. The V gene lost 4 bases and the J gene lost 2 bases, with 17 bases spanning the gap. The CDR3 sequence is CASSSRGAGQQETQYF. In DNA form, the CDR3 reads TGTGCCAGCAGCTCCCGAGGGGCGGGACAGCAAGAGACCCAGTACTTC.

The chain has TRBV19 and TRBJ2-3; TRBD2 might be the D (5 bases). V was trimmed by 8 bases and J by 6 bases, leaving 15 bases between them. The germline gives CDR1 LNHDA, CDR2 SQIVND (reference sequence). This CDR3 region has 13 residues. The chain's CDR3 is CASGNEGGDTQYF. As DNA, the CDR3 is TGTGCCAGTGGGAATGAGGGCGGGGATACGCAGTATTTT.

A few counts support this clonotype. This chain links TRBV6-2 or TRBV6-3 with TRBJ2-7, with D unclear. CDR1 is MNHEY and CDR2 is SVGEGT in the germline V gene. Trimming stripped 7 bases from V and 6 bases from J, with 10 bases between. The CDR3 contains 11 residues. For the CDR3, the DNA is TGTGCCAGCATGGGAATTCTCGAGCAGTACTTC. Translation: CASMGILEQYF.

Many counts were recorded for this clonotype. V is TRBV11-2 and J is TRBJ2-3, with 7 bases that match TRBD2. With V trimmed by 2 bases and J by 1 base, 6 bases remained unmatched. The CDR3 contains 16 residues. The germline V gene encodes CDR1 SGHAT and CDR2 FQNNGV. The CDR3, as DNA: TGTGCCAGCAGCTTATGGGAGGGCAAGCGCACAGATACGCAGTATTTT. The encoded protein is CASSLWEGKRTDTQYF.

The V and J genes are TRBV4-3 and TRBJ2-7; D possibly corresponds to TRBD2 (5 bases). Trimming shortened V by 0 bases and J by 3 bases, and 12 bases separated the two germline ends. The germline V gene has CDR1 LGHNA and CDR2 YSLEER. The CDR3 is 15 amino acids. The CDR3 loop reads CASSQDSGYYYEQYF. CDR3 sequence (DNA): TGCGCCAGCAGCCAAGATTCGGGATATTACTACGAGCAGTACTTC.

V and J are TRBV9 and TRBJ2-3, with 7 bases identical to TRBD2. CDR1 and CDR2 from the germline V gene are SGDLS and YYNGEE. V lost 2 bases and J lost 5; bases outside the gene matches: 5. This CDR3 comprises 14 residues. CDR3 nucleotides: TGTGCCAGCAGCGTCGCGGGAGATATAGATACGCAGTATTTT. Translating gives CASSVAGDIDTQYF.

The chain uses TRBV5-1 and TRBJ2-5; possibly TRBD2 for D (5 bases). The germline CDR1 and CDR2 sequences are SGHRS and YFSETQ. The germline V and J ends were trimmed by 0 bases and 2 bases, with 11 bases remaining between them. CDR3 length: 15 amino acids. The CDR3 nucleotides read TGCGCCAGCAGCTTGGTACTAGGGAGTCAAGAGACCCAGTACTTC. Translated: CASSLVLGSQETQYF.